This entry features one TCR beta chain sequence. In the authors' methods: Cell counts per sample came from amplifying reference gene primers. The assay was immunoSEQ multiplex PCR, and TCRdb's table has in-frame clones only and misses some. D and trimming were read from the DNA, whereas the V and J calls and clone size are those reported in that table. The sample contains 200,000 to 250,000 clones, about 90% of which appear only once. Researchers sorted participants into cohorts using their self-reported clinical history. These data are taken from a study of blood T cell repertoires in COVID-19. Background on the study: PBMCs, B-cell-depleted T cells, or T cells were the source of the cDNA or gDNA that made up the material.

In germline, CDR1 is SGHAT, CDR2 FQDESV (reference sequence). This CDR3 comprises 14 residues. V lost 5 bases and J lost 1; bases outside the gene matches: 4. This chain uses TRBV11-1 with TRBJ2-5, with 7 bases fitting TRBD2. The sequencing sample was made of PBMCs or T cells enriched from blood (not recorded which). This receptor was identified in a woman aged 30 to 39 who had been exposed to COVID-19. The CDR3 loop reads CASSPPGGQETQYF. The CDR3 DNA follows: TGTGCCAGCAGCCCCCCGGGGGGCCAAGAGACCCAGTACTTC.